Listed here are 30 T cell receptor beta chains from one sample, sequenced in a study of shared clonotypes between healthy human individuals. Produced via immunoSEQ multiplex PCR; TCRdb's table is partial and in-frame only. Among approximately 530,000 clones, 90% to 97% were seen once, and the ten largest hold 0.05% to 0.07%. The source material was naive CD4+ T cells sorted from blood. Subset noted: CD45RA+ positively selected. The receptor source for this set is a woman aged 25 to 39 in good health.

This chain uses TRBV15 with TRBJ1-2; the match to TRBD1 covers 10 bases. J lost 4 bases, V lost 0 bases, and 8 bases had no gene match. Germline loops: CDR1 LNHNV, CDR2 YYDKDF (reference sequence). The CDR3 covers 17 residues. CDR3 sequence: CATSRDPPGTGVYGYTF. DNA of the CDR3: TGTGCCACCAGCAGAGATCCCCCCGGGACAGGGGTCTATGGCTACACCTTC.

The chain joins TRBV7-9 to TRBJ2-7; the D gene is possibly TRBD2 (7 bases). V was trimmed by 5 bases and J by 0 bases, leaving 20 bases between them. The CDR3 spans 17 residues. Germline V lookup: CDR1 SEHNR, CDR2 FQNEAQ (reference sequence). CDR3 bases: TGTGCCAGCAGCGCCTCCTGGGGGGGGCGGGCCTCCTACGAGCAGTACTTC. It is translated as CASSASWGGRASYEQYF. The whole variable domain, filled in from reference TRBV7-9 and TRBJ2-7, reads DTGVSQNPRHKITKRGQNVTFRCDPISEHNRLYWYRQTLGQGPEFLTYFQNEAQLEKSRLLSDRFSAERPKGSFSTLEIQRTEQGDSAMYLCASSASWGGRASYEQYFGPGTRLTVT.

CDR3 nucleotides: TGTGCCAGCAGCGGACTAGCGGGACCCGGTGTCTACAATGAGCAGTTCTTC. This encodes CASSGLAGPGVYNEQFF. This rearrangement joins TRBV2 to TRBJ2-1; 12 positions agree with TRBD2. Germline lookup yields CDR1 SNHLY and CDR2 FYNNEI. The CDR3 runs 17 residues. J lost 3 bases, V lost 6 bases, and 9 bases had no gene match.

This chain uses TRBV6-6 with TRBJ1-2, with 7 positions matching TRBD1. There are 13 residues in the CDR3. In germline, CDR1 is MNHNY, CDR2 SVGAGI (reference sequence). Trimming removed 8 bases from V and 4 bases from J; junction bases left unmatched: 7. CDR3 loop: CASGQGGVYGYTF. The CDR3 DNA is TGTGCCAGCGGTCAGGGGGGAGTCTATGGCTACACCTTC.

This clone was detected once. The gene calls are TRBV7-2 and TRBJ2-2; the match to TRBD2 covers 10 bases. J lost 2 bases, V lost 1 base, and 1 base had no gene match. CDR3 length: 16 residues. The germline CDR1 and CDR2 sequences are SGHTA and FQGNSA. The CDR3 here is CASSLVAGGNTGELFF. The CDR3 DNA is TGTGCCAGCAGCTTAGTAGCGGGAGGCAACACCGGGGAGCTGTTTTTT.

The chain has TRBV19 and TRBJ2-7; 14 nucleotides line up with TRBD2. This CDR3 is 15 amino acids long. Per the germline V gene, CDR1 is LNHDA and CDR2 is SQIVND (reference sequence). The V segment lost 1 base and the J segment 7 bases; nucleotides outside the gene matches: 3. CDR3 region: CASSIGGLAGGEQYF. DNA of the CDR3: TGTGCCAGTAGTATAGGAGGACTAGCGGGAGGAGAGCAGTACTTC. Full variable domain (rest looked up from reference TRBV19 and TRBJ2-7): DGGITQSPKYLFRKEGQNVTLSCEQNLNHDAMYWYRQDPGQGLRLIYYSQIVNDFQKGDIAEGYSVSREKKESFPLTVTSAQKNPTAFYLCASSIGGLAGGEQYFGPGTRLTVT.

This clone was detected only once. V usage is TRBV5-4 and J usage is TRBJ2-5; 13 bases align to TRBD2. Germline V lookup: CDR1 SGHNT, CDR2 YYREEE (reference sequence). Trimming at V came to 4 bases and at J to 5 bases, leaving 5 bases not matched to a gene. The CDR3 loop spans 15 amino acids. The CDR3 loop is CASSLLAGGLETQYF. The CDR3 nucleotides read TGTGCCAGCAGCCTACTAGCGGGAGGGTTGGAGACCCAGTACTTC. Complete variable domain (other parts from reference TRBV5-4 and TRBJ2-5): ETGVTQSPTHLIKTRGQQVTLRCSSQSGHNTVSWYQQALGQGPQFIFQYYREEENGRGNFPPRFSGLQFPNYSSELNVNALELDDSALYLCASSLLAGGLETQYFGPGTRLLVL.

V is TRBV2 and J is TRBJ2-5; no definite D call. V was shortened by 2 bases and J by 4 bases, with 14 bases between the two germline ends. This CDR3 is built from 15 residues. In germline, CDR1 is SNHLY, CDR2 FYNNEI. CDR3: CASSESRLRRETQYF. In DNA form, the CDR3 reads TGTGCCAGCAGTGAATCCCGTCTCAGGCGAGAGACCCAGTACTTC.

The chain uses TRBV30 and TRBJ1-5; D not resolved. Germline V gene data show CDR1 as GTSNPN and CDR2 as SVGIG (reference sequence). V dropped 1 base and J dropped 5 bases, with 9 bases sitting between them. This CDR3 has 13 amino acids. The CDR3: CAWSDNLDQPQHF. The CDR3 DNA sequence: TGTGCCTGGAGTGACAATCTTGATCAGCCCCAGCATTTT.

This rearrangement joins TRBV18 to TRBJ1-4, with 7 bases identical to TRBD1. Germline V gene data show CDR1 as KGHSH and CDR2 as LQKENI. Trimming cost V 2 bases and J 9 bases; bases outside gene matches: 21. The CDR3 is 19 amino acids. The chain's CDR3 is CASSPKRLKARQGYKKLFF. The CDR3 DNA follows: TGTGCCAGCTCACCAAAAAGGTTGAAAGCCAGACAGGGTTATAAAAAACTGTTTTTT.

The CDR3 is CASSYSVGRNTEAFF. The CDR3 DNA is TGTGCCAGCAGTTACTCGGTAGGGAGGAACACTGAAGCTTTCTTT. The V gene is TRBV6-5, the J gene TRBJ1-1; D not resolved. Germline V gene lookup returns CDR1 MNHEY and CDR2 SVGAGI. CDR3 length equals 15 residues. Trimming took 0 bases from V and 1 from J, leaving 9 bases between them.

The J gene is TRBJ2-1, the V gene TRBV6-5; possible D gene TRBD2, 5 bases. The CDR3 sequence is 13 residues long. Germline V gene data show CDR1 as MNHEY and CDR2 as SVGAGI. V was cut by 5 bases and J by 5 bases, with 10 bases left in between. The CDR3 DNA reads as TGTGCCAGCAGTCCCAGGACTCACAATGAGCAGTTCTTC. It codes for CASSPRTHNEQFF.

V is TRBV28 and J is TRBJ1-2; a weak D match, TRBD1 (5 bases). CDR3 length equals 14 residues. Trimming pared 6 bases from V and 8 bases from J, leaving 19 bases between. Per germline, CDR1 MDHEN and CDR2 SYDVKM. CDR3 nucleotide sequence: TGTGCCAGCAGAAGTGGAACCAGGGTTTCGGGCTACACCTTC. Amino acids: CASRSGTRVSGYTF.

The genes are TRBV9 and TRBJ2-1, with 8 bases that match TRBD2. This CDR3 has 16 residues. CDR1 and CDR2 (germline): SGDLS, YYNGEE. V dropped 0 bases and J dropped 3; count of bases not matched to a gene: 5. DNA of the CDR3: TGTGCCAGCAGCGTAGTAGGTGGGACTAGCTACAATGAGCAGTTCTTC. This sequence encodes CASSVVGGTSYNEQFF.

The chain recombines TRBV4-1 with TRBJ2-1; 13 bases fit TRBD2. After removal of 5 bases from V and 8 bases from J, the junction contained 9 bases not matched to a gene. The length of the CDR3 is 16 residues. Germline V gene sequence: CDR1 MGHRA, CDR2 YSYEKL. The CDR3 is CASSSGTSGIMDEQFF. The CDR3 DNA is TGCGCCAGCAGCAGCGGGACTAGCGGGATTATGGATGAGCAGTTCTTC.

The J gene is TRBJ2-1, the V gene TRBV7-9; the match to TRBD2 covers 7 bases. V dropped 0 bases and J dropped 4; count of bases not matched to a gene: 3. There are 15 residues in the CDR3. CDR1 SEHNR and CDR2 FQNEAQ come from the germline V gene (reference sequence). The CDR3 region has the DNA TGTGCCAGCAGCTTAGCGGGAGGGCCTTACAATGAGCAGTTCTTC. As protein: CASSLAGGPYNEQFF.

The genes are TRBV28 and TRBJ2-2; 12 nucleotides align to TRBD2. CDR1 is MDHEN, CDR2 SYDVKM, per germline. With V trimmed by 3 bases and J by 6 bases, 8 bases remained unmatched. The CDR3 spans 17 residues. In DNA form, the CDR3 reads TGTGCCAGCAGTTTGTACGGAGGGACTAGCGGGTCCGGGGAGCTGTTTTTT. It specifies CASSLYGGTSGSGELFF.

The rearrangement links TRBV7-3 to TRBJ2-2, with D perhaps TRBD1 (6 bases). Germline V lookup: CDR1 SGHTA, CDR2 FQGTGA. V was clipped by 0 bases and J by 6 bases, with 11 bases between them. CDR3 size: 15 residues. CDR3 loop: CASSLTAGVPGELFF. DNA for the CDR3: TGTGCCAGCAGCTTAACTGCAGGGGTCCCCGGGGAGCTGTTTTTT. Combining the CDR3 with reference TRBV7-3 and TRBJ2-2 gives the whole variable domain GAGVSQTPSNKVTEKGKYVELRCDPISGHTALYWYRQSLGQGPEFLIYFQGTGAADDSGLPNDRFFAVRPEGSVSTLKIQRTERGDSAVYLCASSLTAGVPGELFFGEGSRLTVL.

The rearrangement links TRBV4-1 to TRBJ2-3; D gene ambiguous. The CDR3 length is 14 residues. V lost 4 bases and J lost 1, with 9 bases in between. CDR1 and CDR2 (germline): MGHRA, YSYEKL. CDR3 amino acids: CASSRPLGTDTQYF. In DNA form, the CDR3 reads TGCGCCAGCAGCCGGCCCTTAGGCACAGATACGCAGTATTTT.

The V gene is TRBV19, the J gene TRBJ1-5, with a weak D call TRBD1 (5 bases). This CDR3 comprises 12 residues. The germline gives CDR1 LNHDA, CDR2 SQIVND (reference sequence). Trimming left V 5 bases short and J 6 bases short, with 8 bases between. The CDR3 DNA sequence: TGTGCCAGTAGTTCAGGGCGTCAGCCCCAGCATTTT. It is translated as CASSSGRQPQHF.

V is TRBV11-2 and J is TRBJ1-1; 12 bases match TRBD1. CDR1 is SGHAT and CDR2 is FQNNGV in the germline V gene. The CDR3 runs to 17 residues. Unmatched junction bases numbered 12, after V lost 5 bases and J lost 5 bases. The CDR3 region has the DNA TGTGCCAGCAGCCTAACACTAGGGACAGGGGGCACAACTGAAGCTTTCTTT. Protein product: CASSLTLGTGGTTEAFF.

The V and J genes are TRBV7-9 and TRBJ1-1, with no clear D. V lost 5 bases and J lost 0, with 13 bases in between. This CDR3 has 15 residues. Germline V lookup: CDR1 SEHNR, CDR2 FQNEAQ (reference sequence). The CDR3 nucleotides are TGTGCCAGCAGCCCGGAGACGGTTTTGAACACTGAAGCTTTCTTT. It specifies CASSPETVLNTEAFF.

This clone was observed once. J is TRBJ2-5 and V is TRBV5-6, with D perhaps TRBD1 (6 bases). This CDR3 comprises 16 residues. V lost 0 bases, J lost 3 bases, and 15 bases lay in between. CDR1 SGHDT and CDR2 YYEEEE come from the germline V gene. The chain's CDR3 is CASSLAFWAGEETQYF. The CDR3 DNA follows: TGTGCCAGCAGCTTGGCTTTTTGGGCAGGGGAAGAGACCCAGTACTTC.

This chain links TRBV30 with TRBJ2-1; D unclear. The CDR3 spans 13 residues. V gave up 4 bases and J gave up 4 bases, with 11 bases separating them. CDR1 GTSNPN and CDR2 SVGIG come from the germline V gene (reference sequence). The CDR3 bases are TGTGCCTGGAATGGCGGATCGTACAATGAGCAGTTCTTC. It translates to CAWNGGSYNEQFF.

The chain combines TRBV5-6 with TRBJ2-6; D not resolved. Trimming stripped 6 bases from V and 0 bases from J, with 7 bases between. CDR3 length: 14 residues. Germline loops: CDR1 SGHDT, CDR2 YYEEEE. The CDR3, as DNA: TGTGCCAGCACGCTTCTCTCTGGGGCCAACGTCCTGACTTTC. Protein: CASTLLSGANVLTF. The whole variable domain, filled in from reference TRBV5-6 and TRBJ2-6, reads DAGVTQSPTHLIKTRGQQVTLRCSPKSGHDTVSWYQQALGQGPQFIFQYYEEEERQRGNFPDRFSGHQFPNYSSELNVNALLLGDSALYLCASTLLSGANVLTFGAGSRLTVL.

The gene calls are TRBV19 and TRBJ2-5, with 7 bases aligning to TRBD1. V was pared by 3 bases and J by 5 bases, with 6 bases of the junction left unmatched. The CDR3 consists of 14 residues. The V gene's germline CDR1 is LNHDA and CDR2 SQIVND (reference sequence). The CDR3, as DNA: TGTGCCAGTAGTATTCTTCCAGGGGGTGAGACCCAGTACTTC. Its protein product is CASSILPGGETQYF.

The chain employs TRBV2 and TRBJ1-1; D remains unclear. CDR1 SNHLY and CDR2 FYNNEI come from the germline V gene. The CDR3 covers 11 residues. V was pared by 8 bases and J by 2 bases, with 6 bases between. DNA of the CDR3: TGTGCCAGCGGCGAAAACACTGAAGCTTTCTTT. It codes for CASGENTEAFF.

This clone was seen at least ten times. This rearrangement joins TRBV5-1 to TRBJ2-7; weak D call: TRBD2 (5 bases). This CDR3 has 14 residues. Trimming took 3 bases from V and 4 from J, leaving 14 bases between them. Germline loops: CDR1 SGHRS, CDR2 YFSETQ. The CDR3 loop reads CASSWTGDNYEQYF. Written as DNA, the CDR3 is TGCGCCAGCAGCTGGACCGGGGATAATTACGAGCAGTACTTC.

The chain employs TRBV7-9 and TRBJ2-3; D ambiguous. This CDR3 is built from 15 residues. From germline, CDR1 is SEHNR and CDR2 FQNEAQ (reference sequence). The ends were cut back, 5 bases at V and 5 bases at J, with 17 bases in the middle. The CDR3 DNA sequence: TGTGCCAGCAGCAGAGAACCGGGTGCTGGAGATACGCAGTATTTT. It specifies CASSREPGAGDTQYF.

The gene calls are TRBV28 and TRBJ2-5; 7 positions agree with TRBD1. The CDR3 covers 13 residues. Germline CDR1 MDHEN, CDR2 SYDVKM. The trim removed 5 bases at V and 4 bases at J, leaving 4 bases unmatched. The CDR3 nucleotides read TGTGCCAGCAGTCGACAGGGAGTAGAGACCCAGTACTTC. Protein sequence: CASSRQGVETQYF.